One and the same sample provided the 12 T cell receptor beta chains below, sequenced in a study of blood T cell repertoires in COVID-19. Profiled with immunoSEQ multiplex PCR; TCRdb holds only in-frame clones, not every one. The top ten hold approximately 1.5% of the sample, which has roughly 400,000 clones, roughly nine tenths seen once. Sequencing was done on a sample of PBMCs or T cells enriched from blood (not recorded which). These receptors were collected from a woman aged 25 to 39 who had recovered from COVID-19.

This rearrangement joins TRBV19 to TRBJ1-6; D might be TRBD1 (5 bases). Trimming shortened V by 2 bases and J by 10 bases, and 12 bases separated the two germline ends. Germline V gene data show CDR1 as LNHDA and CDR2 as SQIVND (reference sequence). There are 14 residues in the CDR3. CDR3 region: CASSIPGLFSPLHF. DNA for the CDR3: TGTGCCAGTAGTATACCGGGACTCTTCTCACCCCTCCACTTT.

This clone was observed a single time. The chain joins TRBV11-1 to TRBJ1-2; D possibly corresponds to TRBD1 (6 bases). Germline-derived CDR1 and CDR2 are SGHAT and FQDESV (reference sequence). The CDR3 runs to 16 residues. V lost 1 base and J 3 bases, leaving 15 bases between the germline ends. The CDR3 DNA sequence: TGTGCCAGCAGCTTAGGGCAACGACAGGCTTACTATGGCTACACCTTC. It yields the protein CASSLGQRQAYYGYTF.

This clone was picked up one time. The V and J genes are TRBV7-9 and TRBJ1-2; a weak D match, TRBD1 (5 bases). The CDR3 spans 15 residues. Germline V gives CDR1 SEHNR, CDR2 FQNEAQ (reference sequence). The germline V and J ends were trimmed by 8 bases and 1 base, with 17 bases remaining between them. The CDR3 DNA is TGTGCCAGCGCTCAGCGGGGCGAAGTTAACTATGGCTACACCTTC. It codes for CASAQRGEVNYGYTF.

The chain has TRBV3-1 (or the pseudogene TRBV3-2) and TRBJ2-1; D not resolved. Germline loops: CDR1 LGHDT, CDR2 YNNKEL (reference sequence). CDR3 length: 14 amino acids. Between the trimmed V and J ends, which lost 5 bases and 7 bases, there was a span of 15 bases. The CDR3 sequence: CASSSGGTTNEQFF. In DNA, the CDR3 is TGTGCCAGCAGCTCTGGCGGTACCACAAATGAGCAGTTCTTC.

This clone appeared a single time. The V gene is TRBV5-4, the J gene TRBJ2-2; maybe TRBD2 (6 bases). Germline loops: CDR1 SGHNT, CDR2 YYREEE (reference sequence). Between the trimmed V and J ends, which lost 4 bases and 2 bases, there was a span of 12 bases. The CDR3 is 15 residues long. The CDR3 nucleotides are TGTGCCAGCAGCCGTGGGGGGTCTAACACCGGGGAGCTGTTTTTT. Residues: CASSRGGSNTGELFF.

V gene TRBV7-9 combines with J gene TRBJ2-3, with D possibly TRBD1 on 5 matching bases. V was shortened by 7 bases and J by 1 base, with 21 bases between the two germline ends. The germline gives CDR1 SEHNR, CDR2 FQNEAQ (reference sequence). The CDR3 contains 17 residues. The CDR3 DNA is TGTGCCAGCATCCCGTTGGGGCAGGGCAAGGGCACAGATACGCAGTATTTT. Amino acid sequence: CASIPLGQGKGTDTQYF.

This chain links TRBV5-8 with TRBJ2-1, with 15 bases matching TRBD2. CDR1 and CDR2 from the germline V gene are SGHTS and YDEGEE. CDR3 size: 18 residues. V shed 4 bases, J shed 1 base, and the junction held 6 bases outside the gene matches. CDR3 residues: CASSHGTSGRTSYNEQFF. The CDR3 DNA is TGTGCCAGCAGCCACGGGACTAGCGGGAGGACTTCCTACAATGAGCAGTTCTTC.

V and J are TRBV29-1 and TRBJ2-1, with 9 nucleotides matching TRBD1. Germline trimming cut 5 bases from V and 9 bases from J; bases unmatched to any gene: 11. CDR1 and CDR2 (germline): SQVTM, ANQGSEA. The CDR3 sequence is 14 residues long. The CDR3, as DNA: TGCAGCGTTAGTCCCGGGACAGGGATAAGTGAGCAGTTCTTC. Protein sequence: CSVSPGTGISEQFF.

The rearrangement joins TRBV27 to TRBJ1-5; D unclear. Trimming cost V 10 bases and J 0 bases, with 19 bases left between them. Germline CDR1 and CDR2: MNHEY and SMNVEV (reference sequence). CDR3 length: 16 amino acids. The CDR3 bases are TGTGCCACCCCCTCCCGGGAGACCTATAGCAATCAGCCCCAGCATTTT. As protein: CATPSRETYSNQPQHF.

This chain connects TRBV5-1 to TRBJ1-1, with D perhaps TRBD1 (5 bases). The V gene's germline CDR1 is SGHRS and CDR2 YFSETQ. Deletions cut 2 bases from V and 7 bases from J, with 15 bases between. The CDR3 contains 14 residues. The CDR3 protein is CASSFGALSDEAFF. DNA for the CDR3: TGCGCCAGCAGCTTTGGGGCCCTTTCGGATGAAGCTTTCTTT.

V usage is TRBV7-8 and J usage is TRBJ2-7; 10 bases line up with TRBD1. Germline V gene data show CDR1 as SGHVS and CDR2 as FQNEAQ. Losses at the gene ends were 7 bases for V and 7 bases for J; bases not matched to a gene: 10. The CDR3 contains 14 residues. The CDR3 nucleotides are TGTGCCAGCACTGAAGGGACAGGGGTGAGTGAGCAGTACTTC. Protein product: CASTEGTGVSEQYF.

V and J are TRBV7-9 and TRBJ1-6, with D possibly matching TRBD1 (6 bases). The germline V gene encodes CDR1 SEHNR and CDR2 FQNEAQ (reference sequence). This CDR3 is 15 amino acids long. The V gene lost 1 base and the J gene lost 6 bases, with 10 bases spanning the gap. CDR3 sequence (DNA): TGTGCCAGCAGCTTAGTGGGCAGGGGTAATTCACCCCTCCACTTT. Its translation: CASSLVGRGNSPLHF.